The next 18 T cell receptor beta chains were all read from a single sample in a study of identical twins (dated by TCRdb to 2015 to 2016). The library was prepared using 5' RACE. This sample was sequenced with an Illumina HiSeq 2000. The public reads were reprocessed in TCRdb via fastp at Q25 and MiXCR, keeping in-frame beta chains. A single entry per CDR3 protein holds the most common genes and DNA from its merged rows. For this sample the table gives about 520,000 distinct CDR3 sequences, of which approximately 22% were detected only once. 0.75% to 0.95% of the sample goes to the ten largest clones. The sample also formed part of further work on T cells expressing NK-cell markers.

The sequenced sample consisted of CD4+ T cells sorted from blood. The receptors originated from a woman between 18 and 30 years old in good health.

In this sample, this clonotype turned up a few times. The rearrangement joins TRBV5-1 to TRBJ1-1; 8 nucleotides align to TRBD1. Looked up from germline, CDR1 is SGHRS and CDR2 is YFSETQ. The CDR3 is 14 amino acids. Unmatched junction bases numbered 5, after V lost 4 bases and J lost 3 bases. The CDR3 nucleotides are TGCGCCAGCAGCCCGGGACAGGAGCACACTGAAGCTTTCTTT. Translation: CASSPGQEHTEAFF. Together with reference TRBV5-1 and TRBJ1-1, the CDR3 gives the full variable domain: KAGVTQTPRYLIKTRGQQVTLSCSPISGHRSVSWYQQTPGQGLQFLFEYFSETQRNKGNFPGRFSGRQFSNSRSEMNVSTLELGDSALYLCASSPGQEHTEAFFGQGTRLTVV.

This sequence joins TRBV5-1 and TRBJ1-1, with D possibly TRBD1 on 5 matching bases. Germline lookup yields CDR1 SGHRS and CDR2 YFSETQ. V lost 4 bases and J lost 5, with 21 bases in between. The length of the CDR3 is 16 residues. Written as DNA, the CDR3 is TGCGCCAGCAGCCTAATAACAGGCAGTTTAAGTACTGAAGCTTTCTTT. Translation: CASSLITGSLSTEAFF. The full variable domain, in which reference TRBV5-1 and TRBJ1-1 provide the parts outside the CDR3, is KAGVTQTPRYLIKTRGQQVTLSCSPISGHRSVSWYQQTPGQGLQFLFEYFSETQRNKGNFPGRFSGRQFSNSRSEMNVSTLELGDSALYLCASSLITGSLSTEAFFGQGTRLTVV.

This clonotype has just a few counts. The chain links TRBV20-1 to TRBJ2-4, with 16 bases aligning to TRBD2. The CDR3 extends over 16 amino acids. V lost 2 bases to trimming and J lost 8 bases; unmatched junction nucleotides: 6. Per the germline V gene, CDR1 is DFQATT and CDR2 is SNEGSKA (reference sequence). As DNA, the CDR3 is TGCAGTGCTAGACCCGGGACTAGCGGGAGGGGGGACATTCAGTACTTC. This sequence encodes CSARPGTSGRGDIQYF.

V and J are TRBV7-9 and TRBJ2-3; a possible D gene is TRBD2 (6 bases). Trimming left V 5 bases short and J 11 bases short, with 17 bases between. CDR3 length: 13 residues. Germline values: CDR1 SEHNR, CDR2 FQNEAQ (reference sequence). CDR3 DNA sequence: TGTGCCAGCAGCCCCGACCCCCTAGCGAGGCAGTATTTT. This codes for CASSPDPLARQYF.

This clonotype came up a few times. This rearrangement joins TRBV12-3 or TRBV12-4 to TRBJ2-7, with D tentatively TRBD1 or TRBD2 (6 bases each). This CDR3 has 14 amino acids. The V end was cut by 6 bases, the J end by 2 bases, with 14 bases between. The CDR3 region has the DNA TGTGCCAGCAGGGGAGGACAGTCCGCCTACGAGCAGTACTTC. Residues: CASRGGQSAYEQYF.

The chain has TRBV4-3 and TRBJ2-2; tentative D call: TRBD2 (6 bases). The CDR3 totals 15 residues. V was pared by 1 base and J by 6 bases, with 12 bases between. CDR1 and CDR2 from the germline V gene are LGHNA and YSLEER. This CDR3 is CASSQVIGGSGELFF. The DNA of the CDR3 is TGCGCCAGCAGCCAAGTGATAGGAGGGTCCGGGGAGCTGTTTTTT.

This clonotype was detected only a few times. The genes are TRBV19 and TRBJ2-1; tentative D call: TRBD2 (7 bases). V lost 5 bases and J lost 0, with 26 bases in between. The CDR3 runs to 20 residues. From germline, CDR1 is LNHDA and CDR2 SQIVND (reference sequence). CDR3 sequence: CASSSHRGGRGLSSYNEQFF. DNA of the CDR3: TGTGCCAGTAGTTCCCACCGCGGGGGCCGGGGTCTTAGCTCCTACAATGAGCAGTTCTTC.

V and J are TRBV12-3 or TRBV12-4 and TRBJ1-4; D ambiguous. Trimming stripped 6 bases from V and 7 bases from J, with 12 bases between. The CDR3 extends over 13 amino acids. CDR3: CASRRSGSEKLFF. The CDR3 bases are TGTGCCAGCAGGCGCTCGGGGAGTGAAAAACTGTTTTTT.

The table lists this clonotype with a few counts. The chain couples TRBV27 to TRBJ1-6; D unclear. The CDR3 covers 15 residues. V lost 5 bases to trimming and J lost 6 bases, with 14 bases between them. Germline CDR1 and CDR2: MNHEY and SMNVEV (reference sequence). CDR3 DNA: TGTGCCAGCAGTCTTTTAGCGGGCAGTAATTCACCCCTCCACTTT. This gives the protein CASSLLAGSNSPLHF.

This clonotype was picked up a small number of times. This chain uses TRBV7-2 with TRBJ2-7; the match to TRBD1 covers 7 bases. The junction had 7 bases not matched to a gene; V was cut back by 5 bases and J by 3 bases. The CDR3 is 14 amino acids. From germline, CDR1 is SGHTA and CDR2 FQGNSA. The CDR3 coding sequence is TGTGCCAGCAGCCAGACAGGGTTCGTCTACGAGCAGTACTTC. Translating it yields CASSQTGFVYEQYF.

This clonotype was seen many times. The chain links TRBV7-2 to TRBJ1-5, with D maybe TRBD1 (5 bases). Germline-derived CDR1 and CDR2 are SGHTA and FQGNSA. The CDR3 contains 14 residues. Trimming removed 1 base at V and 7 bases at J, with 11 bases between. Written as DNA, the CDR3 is TGTGCCAGCAGCTTAGTTGGCAGGGACCAGCCCCAGCATTTT. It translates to CASSLVGRDQPQHF. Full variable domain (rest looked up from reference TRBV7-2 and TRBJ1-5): GAGVSQSPSNKVTEKGKDVELRCDPISGHTALYWYRQSLGQGLEFLIYFQGNSAPDKSGLPSDRFSAERTGGSVSTLTIQRTQQEDSAVYLCASSLVGRDQPQHFGDGTRLSIL.

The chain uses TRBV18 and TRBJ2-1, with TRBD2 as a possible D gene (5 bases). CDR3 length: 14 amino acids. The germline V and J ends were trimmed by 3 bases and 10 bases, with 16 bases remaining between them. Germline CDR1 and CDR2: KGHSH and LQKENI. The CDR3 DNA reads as TGTGCCAGCTCACCGGACTGGACTCGTCTCGAGCAGTTCTTC. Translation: CASSPDWTRLEQFF.

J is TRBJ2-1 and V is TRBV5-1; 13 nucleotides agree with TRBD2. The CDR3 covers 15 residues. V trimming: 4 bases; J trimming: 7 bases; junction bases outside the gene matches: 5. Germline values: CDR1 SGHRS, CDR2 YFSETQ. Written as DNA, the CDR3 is TGCGCCAGCAGCCCTTGGACTAGCGGGGGAAATGAGCAGTTCTTC. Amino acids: CASSPWTSGGNEQFF.

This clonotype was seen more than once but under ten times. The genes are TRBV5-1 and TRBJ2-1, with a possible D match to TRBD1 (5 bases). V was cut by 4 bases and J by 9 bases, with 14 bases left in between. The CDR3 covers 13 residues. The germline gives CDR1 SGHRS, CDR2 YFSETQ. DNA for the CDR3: TGCGCCAGCAGCATGGATTACCAGGGTGAGCAGTTCTTC. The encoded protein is CASSMDYQGEQFF.

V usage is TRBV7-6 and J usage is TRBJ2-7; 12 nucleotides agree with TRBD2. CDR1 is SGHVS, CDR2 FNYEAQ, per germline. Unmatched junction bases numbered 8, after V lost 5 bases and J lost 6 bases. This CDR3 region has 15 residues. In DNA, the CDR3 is TGTGCCAGCAGCCCCAGGACTAGCGGGACTGGCGAGCAGTACTTC. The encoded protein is CASSPRTSGTGEQYF.

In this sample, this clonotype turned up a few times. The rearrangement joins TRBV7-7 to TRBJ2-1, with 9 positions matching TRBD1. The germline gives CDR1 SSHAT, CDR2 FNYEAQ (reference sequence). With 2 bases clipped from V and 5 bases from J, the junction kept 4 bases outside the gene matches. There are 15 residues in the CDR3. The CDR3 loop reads CASSLRQGGDNEQFF. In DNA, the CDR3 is TGTGCCAGCAGCTTAAGACAGGGGGGTGACAATGAGCAGTTCTTC.

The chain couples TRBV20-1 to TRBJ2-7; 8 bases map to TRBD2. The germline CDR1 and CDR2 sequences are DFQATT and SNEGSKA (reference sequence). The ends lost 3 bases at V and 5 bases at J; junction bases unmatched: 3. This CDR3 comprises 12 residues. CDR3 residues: CSASGGADEQYF. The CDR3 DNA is TGCAGTGCTAGCGGGGGGGCCGACGAGCAGTACTTC.

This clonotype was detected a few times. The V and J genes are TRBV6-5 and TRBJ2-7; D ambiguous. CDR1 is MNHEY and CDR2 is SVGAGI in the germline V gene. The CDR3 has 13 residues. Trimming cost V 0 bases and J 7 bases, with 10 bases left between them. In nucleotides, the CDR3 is TGTGCCAGCAGTTACTCTGGTGTTGGGGAGCAGTACTTC. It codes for CASSYSGVGEQYF.